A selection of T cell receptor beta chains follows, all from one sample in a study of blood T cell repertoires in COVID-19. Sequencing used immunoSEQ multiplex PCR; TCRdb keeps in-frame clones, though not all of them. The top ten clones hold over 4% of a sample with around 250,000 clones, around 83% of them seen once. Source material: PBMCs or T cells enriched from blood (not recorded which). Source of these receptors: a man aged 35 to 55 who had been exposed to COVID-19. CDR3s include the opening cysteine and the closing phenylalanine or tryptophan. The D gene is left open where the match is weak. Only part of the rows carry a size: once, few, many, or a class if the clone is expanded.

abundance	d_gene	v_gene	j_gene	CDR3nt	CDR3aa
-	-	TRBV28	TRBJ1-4	TGTGCCAGCAGTTTAGGAGGCACTGGAACAACTAATGAAAAACTGTTTTTT	CASSLGGTGTTNEKLFF
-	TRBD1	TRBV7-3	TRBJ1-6	TGTGCCAGCAGCTCACAGGGGCGGGGTTCACCCCTCCACTTT	CASSSQGRGSPLHF
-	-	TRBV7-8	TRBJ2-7	TGTGCCAGCAGCAAGGACAGAAAAGTGTACGAGCAGTACTTC	CASSKDRKVYEQYF
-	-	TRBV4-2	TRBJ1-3	TGTGCCAGCAGCCAAGGATCAATTTATTTAGTCTCTGGAAACACCATATATTTT	CASSQGSIYLVSGNTIYF
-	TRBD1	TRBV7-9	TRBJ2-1	TGTGCCAGCAGCTTCACCCAATCGACAGGGTGGACCTACAATGAGCAGTTCTTC	CASSFTQSTGWTYNEQFF
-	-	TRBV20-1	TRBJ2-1	TGCAGTACAATACATAGGAGGGTGCAGTTCTTC	CSTIHRRVQFF
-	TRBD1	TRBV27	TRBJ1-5	TGTGCCAGCAGTCCCTCTTGGGACAGGGGCACGAAAAATCAGCCCCAGCATTTT	CASSPSWDRGTKNQPQHF
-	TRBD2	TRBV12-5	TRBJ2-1	TGTGCTTCGACTAGCGGTATGGGTACGGAGCAGTTCTTC	CASTSGMGTEQFF
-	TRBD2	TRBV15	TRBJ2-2	TGTGCCACCCGCCCGGGGAGGGGCGCCACCGGGGAGCTGTTTTTT	CATRPGRGATGELFF
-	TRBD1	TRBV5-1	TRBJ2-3	TGCGCCAGCAGACAGGGGACCACAGATACGCAGTATTTT	CASRQGTTDTQYF
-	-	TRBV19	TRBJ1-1	TGTGCCAGTACCGCCCGGGAAGCGAACACTGAAGCTTTCTTT	CASTAREANTEAFF
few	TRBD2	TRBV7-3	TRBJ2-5	TGTGCCAGCAGCTTAATAGCGGGTACACAAGAGACCCAGTACTTC	CASSLIAGTQETQYF
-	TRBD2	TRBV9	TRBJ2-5	TGTGCCAGCAGCGTAGCGGCAGCGGGAGTAGAGACCCAGTACTTC	CASSVAAAGVETQYF
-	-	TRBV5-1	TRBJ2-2	TGCGCCAGCAGCTTGGTAGGGGCAGACACCGGGGAGCTGTTTTTT	CASSLVGADTGELFF
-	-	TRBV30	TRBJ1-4	TGTGCCTGGAGTGTACGACTAAATGAAAAACTGTTTTTT	CAWSVRLNEKLFF
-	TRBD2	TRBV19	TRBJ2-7	TGTGCCAGTAGTTTAGAACACCCGGGACTAGCGGGAGGTGCTTACGAGCAGTACTTC	CASSLEHPGLAGGAYEQYF
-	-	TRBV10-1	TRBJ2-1	TGCGCCAGCACGGGGTTCTATCAAAGGAAGTGGAATGAGCAGTTCTTC	CASTGFYQRKWNEQFF
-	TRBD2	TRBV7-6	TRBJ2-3	TGTGCCAGCAGCCTCCGACTAGCGGGACCGACAGATACGCAGTATTTT	CASSLRLAGPTDTQYF
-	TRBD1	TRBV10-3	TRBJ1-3	TGTGCCATCAGTGGGGCCTACAGGGGGTCAGGAAACACCATATATTTT	CAISGAYRGSGNTIYF
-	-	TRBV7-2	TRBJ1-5	TGTGCCAGCAGCTTCGACAGGAGCAATCAGCCCCAGCATTTT	CASSFDRSNQPQHF
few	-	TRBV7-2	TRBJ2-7	TGTGCCAGCAGCTTAAATCCGGGGTACGAGCAGTACTTC	CASSLNPGYEQYF
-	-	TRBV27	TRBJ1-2	TGTGCCAGCAGTTTATTAGGCCGGGGGTCCTATGGCTACACCTTC	CASSLLGRGSYGYTF
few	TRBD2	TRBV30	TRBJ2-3	TGTGCCTGGGCACCTGATGGGCGGGAGTCAGATACGCAGTATTTT	CAWAPDGRESDTQYF
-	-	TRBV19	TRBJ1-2	TGTGCGTCGACACCGAACTATGGCTACACCTTC	CASTPNYGYTF
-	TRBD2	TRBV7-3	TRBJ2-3	TGTGCCAGCTCTACTAGCGGGAGCACAGATACGCAGTATTTT	CASSTSGSTDTQYF
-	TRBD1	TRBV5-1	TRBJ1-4	TGCGCCAGCAGCTTGGGGACAGGGGGAGATGAAAAACTGTTTTTT	CASSLGTGGDEKLFF
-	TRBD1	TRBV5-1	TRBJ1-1	TGCGCCAGCAGCTTGGGACAGGGCATGAACACTGAAGCTTTCTTT	CASSLGQGMNTEAFF
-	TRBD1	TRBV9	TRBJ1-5	TGTGCCAGCAGTGCCCGAACAGGGGTTCATGAGCCCCAGCATTTT	CASSARTGVHEPQHF
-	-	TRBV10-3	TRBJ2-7	TGTGCCATCAGTCCAGATCCCTACGAGCAGTACTTC	CAISPDPYEQYF
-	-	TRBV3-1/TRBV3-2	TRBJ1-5	TGTGCCAGCAGCCAGGCTGGGACAAGCCAGCCCCAGCATTTT	CASSQAGTSQPQHF
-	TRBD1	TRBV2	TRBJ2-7	TGTGCCAGTCTCCGGGACAGGGCCTACGAGCAGTACTTC	CASLRDRAYEQYF
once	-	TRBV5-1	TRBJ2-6	TGCGCCAGCAGCGAGGGCGTAACCTCTGGGGCCAACGTCCTGACTTTC	CASSEGVTSGANVLTF
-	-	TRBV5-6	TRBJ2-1	TGTGCCAGCACCTTTTACAACCGGGGCTCCTACAATGAGCAGTTCTTC	CASTFYNRGSYNEQFF
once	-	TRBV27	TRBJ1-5	TGTGCCATCGGGGTTGCGGGCGGGTCCCAGCCCCAGCATTTT	CAIGVAGGSQPQHF
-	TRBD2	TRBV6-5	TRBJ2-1	TGTGCCAGCAGTTACTCGCTCGGGGGGAATGAGCAGTTCTTC	CASSYSLGGNEQFF
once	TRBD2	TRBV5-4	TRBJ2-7	TGTGCCAGCAGCGTACCCGGGACTAGCACGAAAGGGGTGCACTTC	CASSVPGTSTKGVHF
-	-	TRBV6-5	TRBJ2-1	TGTGCCAGCAGAGCCCAGGTGATAGAAGAGCAGTTCTTC	CASRAQVIEEQFF
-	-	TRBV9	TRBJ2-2	TGTGCCAGCAGCCGATCCACAGGGATTAACACCGGGGAGCTGTTTTTT	CASSRSTGINTGELFF
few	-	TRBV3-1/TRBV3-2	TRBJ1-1	TGTGCCAGCAGCCAAGTAGGGGTCACTGAAGCTTTCTTT	CASSQVGVTEAFF
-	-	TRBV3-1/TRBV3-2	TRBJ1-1	TGTGCCAGCAGCCAATTAGGGGTGGCGAACACTGAAGCTTTCTTT	CASSQLGVANTEAFF
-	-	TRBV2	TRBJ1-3	TGTGCCAGCAGTGCCAGTCAAGTACCCGGAAACACCATATATTTT	CASSASQVPGNTIYF
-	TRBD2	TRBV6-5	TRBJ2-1	TGTGCCAGCAAAACCGTAGCGGGATTATACAATGAGCAGTTCTTC	CASKTVAGLYNEQFF
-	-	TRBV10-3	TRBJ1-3	TGTGCCATCAGTGAGGCCCTAGGAGGGAGCTCTGGAAACACCATATATTTT	CAISEALGGSSGNTIYF
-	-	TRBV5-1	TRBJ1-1	TGCGCCAGCAGCTTGGTACCCGACAGCACTGAAGCTTTCTTT	CASSLVPDSTEAFF
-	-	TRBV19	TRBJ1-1	TGTGCCAGTAGTATTCCCGGGACTGCCACTGAAGCTTTCTTT	CASSIPGTATEAFF
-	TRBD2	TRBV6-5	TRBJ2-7	TGTGCCACGAACCTAGCGGGAGCACTCGAGCAGTACTTC	CATNLAGALEQYF
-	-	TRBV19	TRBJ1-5	TGTGCCAGTAGGTGGGGAGGGGGAAGCAATCAGCCCCAGCATTTT	CASRWGGGSNQPQHF
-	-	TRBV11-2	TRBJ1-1	TGTGCCAGCAGCTTAATCGGGACAACCGAAGCTTTCTTT	CASSLIGTTEAFF
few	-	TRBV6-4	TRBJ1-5	TGTGCCAGCAGCCTGGACAGCTATCAGCCCCAGCATTTT	CASSLDSYQPQHF
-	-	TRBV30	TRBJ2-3	TGTGCCTGGAGTCGACAGTCCTCAGATACGCAGTATTTT	CAWSRQSSDTQYF
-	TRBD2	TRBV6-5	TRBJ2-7	TGTGCCAGCGGACTAGGCCAATACGAGCAGTACTTC	CASGLGQYEQYF
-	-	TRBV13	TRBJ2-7	TGTGCCAGCAGCTTCTCGGACAGATCCTACGAGCAGTACTTC	CASSFSDRSYEQYF
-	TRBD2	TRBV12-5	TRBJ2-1	TGTGCTAGTTCCACCTTGTTGGGACTAGCGGGAGTTGAGCAGTTCTTC	CASSTLLGLAGVEQFF
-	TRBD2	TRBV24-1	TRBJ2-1	TGTGCCACCAGTGGACTCGGGGGGGGTAGGAATGAGCAGTTCTTC	CATSGLGGGRNEQFF
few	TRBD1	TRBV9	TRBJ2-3	TGTGCCAGCAGCCCAGGACAGGGTTTCGATACGCAGTATTTT	CASSPGQGFDTQYF
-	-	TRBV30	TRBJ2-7	TGTGCCTGGAAGACCTTAGCGGAAAGCTACGAGCAGTACTTC	CAWKTLAESYEQYF
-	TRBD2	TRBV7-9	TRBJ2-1	TGTGCCAGCAGTAGCGGGCAATACAATGAGCAGTTCTTC	CASSSGQYNEQFF